This T cell receptor (beta chain) was sequenced in a study of lymphopenia after photon versus proton radiotherapy (dated by TCRdb to between 2019 and 2020). The study in broad terms: The study compared the immunological effects of photon versus proton radiation therapy in patients with gastrointestinal tumors who developed high-grade lymphopenia. The 20 or so patients in the cohort had gastrointestinal tumors, were treated with either photon or proton therapy, and subsequently developed lymphopenia. The goal of the study was to characterize the differences between the two radiation modalities in how they affect the immune system. The study at large found these results: After the lymphocyte count nadir, repertoires from photon-treated patients showed oligoclonal expansion, particularly of CD8+ Temra cells, and this expansion drove the decline in diversity. Across the cohort, a larger post-nadir drop in TCR diversity was inversely correlated with overall survival time among patients who died. During treatment, patients who received proton therapy stayed relatively stable, whereas patients who received photon therapy lost naive T cells and TCR diversity and gained effector/memory populations. The survival association was assessed only in patients who died, and better survival with proton therapy was presented by the authors as a possibility rather than a demonstrated result.

Libraries came from the immunoSEQ multiplex PCR assay. T cell repertoires were profiled with deep sequencing of rearranged TCR beta loci together with multiparametric flow cytometry. TCRdb's version of the immuneACCESS table is confined to in-frame rearrangements and falls short of the full clone set. An unresolved V gene accounts for under half of the shortfall where checked; the remainder is of unknown origin. Recorded for this sample are roughly 64,000 clones; roughly 87% of them occurred a single time. Roughly 12% of the sample is in the top ten clones. V is shortened by 0 bases, J by 15 bases, and the region joining them spans 20 bases. The CDR3 numbers 14 residues from cysteine through phenylalanine. Only the CDR3 region is kept as DNA, spanning 42 bases read in frame from base 1. From the germline V gene, CDR1 is SGHRS and CDR2 is YFSETQ. Remarks on this clone: It lacks a known antigen. Base qualities are not recorded, but no much larger clone differs from it by a single base.

This receptor was identified in a man older than 75 with esophageal cancer. This specimen was peripheral blood, taken from a patient treated with proton-based radiotherapy. Here the chain combines TRBV5-1 and TRBJ2-3; the D gene cannot be named for sure. The CDR3 region has the sequence CASSLDTPGGIEYF. The nucleotide sequence reads TGCGCCAGCAGCTTGGACACCCCCGGCGGCATTGAATATTTT.